This TCR beta chain was identified during a study of T cells in localized non-small cell lung cancer. Study results and limitations: Heterogeneity remains possible because sequencing was limited to only one tumor region.

In its sample, this clone was seen a few times. The antigen is unknown. The table came from immunoSEQ multiplex PCR; TCRdb's copy has only in-frame clones and leaves some out. The table records roughly 20,000 clones, 89% of them present only once. Germline trimming cut 1 base from V and 7 bases from J; bases unmatched to any gene: 8. Germline V gene lookup returns CDR1 SEHNR and CDR2 FQNEAQ (reference sequence). The CDR3 runs to 16 residues. V is TRBV7-9 and J is TRBJ1-5, with 9 bases aligning to TRBD1. Sequencing was performed on peripheral blood, taken before any cancer treatment. The clonotype originates from a man aged 35-75 years with stage I lung adenocarcinoma. The CDR3 region has the DNA TGTGCCAGCAGCTTAGAGGTTGGACAGGGGAACCAGCCCCAGCATTTT. Translated: CASSLEVGQGNQPQHF.